These T cell receptor beta chains were read from a single sample in a study of blood T cells in healthy people across ages. TCRdb processed the 5' RACE reads anew with MiXCR; each CDR3 protein has one entry. The sample consists of around 1.7 million distinct CDR3 sequences, approximately 30% of them appearing once. The sample comprised blood. Receptors were obtained from a woman in her thirties in good health. The CDR3 runs from the conserved cysteine through the conserved F or W. A D gene is named only where the DNA matches it firmly. The size of a clone is reported for some rows only, either as once, few or many, or as a class for expanded clones.

clone size: NA
J gene: TRBJ2-1
D gene: TRBD2
V gene: TRBV15
CDR3 protein: CATSGARRGGCYEQFF

clone size: many
J gene: TRBJ1-6
D gene: TRBD1
V gene: TRBV5-1
CDR3 protein: CASSSGQGLSDSPLHF

clone size: NA
J gene: TRBJ2-7
D gene: NA
V gene: TRBV20-1
CDR3 protein: CSARDLLGAYEQYF

clone size: NA
J gene: TRBJ1-2
D gene: TRBD1
V gene: TRBV2
CDR3 protein: CASSEPGQGRGYTF

clone size: many
J gene: TRBJ2-1
D gene: TRBD1
V gene: TRBV10-3
CDR3 protein: CAISSLRPGQSYNEQFF

clone size: NA
J gene: TRBJ2-5
D gene: TRBD2
V gene: TRBV15
CDR3 protein: CATSTAIRLAGVGNEQYF

clone size: NA
J gene: TRBJ2-1
D gene: NA
V gene: TRBV7-3
CDR3 protein: CASSTPGFDEQFF

clone size: few
J gene: TRBJ2-7
D gene: NA
V gene: TRBV28
CDR3 protein: CASSFFQGSYEQYF

clone size: NA
J gene: TRBJ2-2
D gene: TRBD2
V gene: TRBV20-1
CDR3 protein: CSAPGTSATGELFF

clone size: few
J gene: TRBJ2-7
D gene: NA
V gene: TRBV4-1
CDR3 protein: CASSRGLGDTAYGQYF

clone size: many
J gene: TRBJ1-5
D gene: NA
V gene: TRBV12-3/TRBV12-4
CDR3 protein: CASSPPGAPGHF

clone size: many
J gene: TRBJ2-5
D gene: TRBD2
V gene: TRBV2
CDR3 protein: CASERAGTETQYF

clone size: few
J gene: TRBJ2-5
D gene: NA
V gene: TRBV15
CDR3 protein: CATGRADDSQETQYF

clone size: many
J gene: TRBJ2-4
D gene: NA
V gene: TRBV12-3/TRBV12-4
CDR3 protein: CASSSKISVAKNIQYF

clone size: NA
J gene: TRBJ2-7
D gene: NA
V gene: TRBV5-1
CDR3 protein: CASSFDWTGEQYF

clone size: NA
J gene: TRBJ1-2
D gene: NA
V gene: TRBV7-6
CDR3 protein: CASSPDSRHGYTF

clone size: few
J gene: TRBJ2-1
D gene: TRBD2
V gene: TRBV5-1
CDR3 protein: CASREGLNEQFF

clone size: few
J gene: TRBJ2-1
D gene: NA
V gene: TRBV27
CDR3 protein: CASRPPSNEQFF

clone size: few
J gene: TRBJ2-5
D gene: TRBD1
V gene: TRBV4-1
CDR3 protein: CASSQESGTGVSETQYF

clone size: few
J gene: TRBJ2-1
D gene: NA
V gene: TRBV29-1
CDR3 protein: CSVGAGTLDNEQFF

clone size: many
J gene: TRBJ2-7
D gene: TRBD1
V gene: TRBV29-1
CDR3 protein: CSVAGTGGIYEQYF

clone size: NA
J gene: TRBJ2-7
D gene: NA
V gene: TRBV7-8
CDR3 protein: CASSLAREAPSYEQYF

clone size: NA
J gene: TRBJ2-2
D gene: TRBD2
V gene: TRBV7-2
CDR3 protein: CASSPKGLAGGTGELFF

clone size: few
J gene: TRBJ2-3
D gene: TRBD2
V gene: TRBV12-3/TRBV12-4
CDR3 protein: CASSSSGILTDTQYF

clone size: NA
J gene: TRBJ1-2
D gene: NA
V gene: TRBV20-1
CDR3 protein: CSASLQGGYGYTF

clone size: once
J gene: TRBJ1-5
D gene: NA
V gene: TRBV2
CDR3 protein: CASKRGLANQPQHF

clone size: NA
J gene: TRBJ1-1
D gene: NA
V gene: TRBV6-5
CDR3 protein: CASSLNGLWGTEAFF

clone size: many
J gene: TRBJ1-2
D gene: TRBD1
V gene: TRBV5-1
CDR3 protein: CASSPQDRPYGYTF

clone size: many
J gene: TRBJ2-1
D gene: TRBD1
V gene: TRBV7-9
CDR3 protein: CASSETGGGEQFF

clone size: many
J gene: TRBJ2-7
D gene: TRBD2
V gene: TRBV20-1
CDR3 protein: CSAQGLAGAEQYF

clone size: few
J gene: TRBJ1-4
D gene: NA
V gene: TRBV28
CDR3 protein: CASSPLGGRDEKLFF

clone size: few
J gene: TRBJ2-4
D gene: NA
V gene: TRBV10-3
CDR3 protein: CAISAAMAKNIQYF

clone size: many
J gene: TRBJ2-3
D gene: NA
V gene: TRBV6-6
CDR3 protein: CASSFWPSTDTQYF

clone size: few
J gene: TRBJ2-7
D gene: TRBD2
V gene: TRBV20-1
CDR3 protein: CSARDIGGINEQYF

clone size: NA
J gene: TRBJ1-5
D gene: TRBD1
V gene: TRBV6-6
CDR3 protein: CASSLGRQGGQPQHF

clone size: many
J gene: TRBJ2-3
D gene: NA
V gene: TRBV9
CDR3 protein: CASSAEPDTQYF

clone size: NA
J gene: TRBJ2-1
D gene: NA
V gene: TRBV7-6
CDR3 protein: CASSLGLVVLYNEQFF